The clone carrying this TCR beta chain was seen only once. TCRdb's table, derived via immunoSEQ multiplex PCR, lists solely in-frame clones and lacks some. The data hold over 75,000 clones, with 60% to 85% observed a single time. Germline CDR1 is SGDLS and CDR2 is YYNGEE. The CDR3 totals 15 residues. V gave up 3 bases and J gave up 3 bases; unmatched junction bases: 6. This sample was taken from a study of blood T cell repertoires in COVID-19. Material for sequencing was peripheral blood. This rearrangement joins TRBV9 to TRBJ2-7; 10 bases map to TRBD2. The receptor was isolated from a human donor in a cohort sampled during active COVID-19. The CDR3 sequence is CASSGTSGEGYEQYF. The CDR3 DNA reads as TGTGCCAGCAGCGGAACTAGCGGGGAGGGCTACGAGCAGTACTTC. Full variable domain (missing parts from reference TRBV9 and TRBJ2-7): DSGVTQTPKHLITATGQRVTLRCSPRSGDLSVYWYQQSLDQGLQFLIQYYNGEERAKGNILERFSAQQFPDLHSELNLSSLELGDSALYFCASSGTSGEGYEQYFGPGTRLTVT.